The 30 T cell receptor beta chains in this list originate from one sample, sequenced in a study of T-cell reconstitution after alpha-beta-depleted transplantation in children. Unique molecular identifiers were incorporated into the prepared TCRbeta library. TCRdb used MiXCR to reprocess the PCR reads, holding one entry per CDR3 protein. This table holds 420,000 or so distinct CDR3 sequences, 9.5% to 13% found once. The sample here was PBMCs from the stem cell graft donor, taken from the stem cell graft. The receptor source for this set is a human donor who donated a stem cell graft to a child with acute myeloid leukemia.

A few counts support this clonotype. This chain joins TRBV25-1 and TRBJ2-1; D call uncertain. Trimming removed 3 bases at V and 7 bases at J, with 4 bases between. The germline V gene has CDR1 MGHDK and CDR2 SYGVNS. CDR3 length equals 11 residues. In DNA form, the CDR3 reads TGTGCCAGCAGTGACAGAAATGAGCAGTTCTTC. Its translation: CASSDRNEQFF.

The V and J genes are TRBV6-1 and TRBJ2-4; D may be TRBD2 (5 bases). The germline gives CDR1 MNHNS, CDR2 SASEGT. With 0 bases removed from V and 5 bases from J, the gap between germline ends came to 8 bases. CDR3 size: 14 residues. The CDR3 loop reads CASSEAGSENIQYF. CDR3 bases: TGTGCCAGCAGTGAAGCTGGTAGCGAAAACATTCAGTACTTC.

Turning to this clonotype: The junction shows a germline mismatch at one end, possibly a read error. The CDR3 region is CCAIKETGTGSNQPQHF. The CDR3 nucleotides are TGCTGTGCTATAAAGGAAACCGGGACAGGGAGCAATCAGCCCCAGCATTTT. V is TRBV20-1 and J is TRBJ1-5; 9 bases agree with TRBD1. CDR3 length: 17 residues. CDR1 and CDR2 (germline): DFQATT, SNEGSKA (reference sequence).

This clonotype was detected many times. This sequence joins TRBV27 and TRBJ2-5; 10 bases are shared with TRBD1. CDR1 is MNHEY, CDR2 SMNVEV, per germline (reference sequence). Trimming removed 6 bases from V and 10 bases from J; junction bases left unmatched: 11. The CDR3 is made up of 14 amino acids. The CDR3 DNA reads TGTGCCAGCAGCTCCGGGACAGGGGCTTGGGACCAGTACTTC. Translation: CASSSGTGAWDQYF.

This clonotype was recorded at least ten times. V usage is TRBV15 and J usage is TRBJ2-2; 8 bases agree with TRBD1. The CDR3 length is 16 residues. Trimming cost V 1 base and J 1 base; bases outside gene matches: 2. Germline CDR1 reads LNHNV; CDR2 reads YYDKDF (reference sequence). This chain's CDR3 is CATSRGGTGNTGELFF. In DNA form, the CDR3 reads TGTGCCACCAGCAGAGGCGGGACAGGGAACACCGGGGAGCTGTTTTTT.

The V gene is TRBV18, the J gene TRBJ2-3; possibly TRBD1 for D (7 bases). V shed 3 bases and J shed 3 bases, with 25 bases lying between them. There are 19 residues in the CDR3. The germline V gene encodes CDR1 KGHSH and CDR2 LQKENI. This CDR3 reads CASSPPGAPSGGITDTQYF. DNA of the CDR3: TGTGCCAGCTCACCCCCTGGAGCCCCCTCAGGGGGGATAACAGATACGCAGTATTTT.

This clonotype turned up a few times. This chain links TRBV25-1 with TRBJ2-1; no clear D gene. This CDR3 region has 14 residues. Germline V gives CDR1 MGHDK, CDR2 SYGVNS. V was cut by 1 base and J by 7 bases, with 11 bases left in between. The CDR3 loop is CASSEFVRANEQFF. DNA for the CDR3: TGTGCCAGCAGTGAATTTGTCAGAGCAAATGAGCAGTTCTTC.

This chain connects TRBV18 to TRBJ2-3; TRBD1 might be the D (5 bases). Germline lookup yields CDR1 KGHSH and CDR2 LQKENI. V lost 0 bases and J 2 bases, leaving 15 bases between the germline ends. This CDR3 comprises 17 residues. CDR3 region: CASSPPATQGYTDTQYF. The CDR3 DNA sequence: TGTGCCAGCTCACCACCCGCGACCCAGGGATACACAGATACGCAGTATTTT.

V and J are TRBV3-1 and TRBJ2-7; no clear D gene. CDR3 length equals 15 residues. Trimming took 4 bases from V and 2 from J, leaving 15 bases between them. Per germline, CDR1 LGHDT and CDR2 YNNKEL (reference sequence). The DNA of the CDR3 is TGTGCCAGCAGCCTAACCTCCGGGTCCCCCTACGAGCAGTACTTC. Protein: CASSLTSGSPYEQYF.

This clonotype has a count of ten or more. The CDR3 coding sequence is TGTGCCAGCAGCGAGGCGGGGCAGTACAATGAGCAGTTCTTC. The encoded protein is CASSEAGQYNEQFF. The chain is built from TRBV11-3 and TRBJ2-1; tentative D call: TRBD2 (6 bases). CDR3 length: 14 residues. Germline assignment: CDR1 SGHNT and CDR2 YENEEA. Trimming removed 5 bases at V and 4 bases at J, with 12 bases between.

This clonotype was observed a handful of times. Here the CDR3 reads CASSQALGEEQFF. DNA for the CDR3: TGCGCCAGCAGCCAAGCGCTGGGAGAAGAGCAGTTCTTC. The chain recombines TRBV4-3 with TRBJ2-1, with D possibly matching TRBD2 (5 bases). The V gene's germline CDR1 is LGHNA and CDR2 YSLEER. This CDR3 has 13 amino acids. Between the trimmed V and J ends, which lost 1 base and 10 bases, there was a span of 11 bases.

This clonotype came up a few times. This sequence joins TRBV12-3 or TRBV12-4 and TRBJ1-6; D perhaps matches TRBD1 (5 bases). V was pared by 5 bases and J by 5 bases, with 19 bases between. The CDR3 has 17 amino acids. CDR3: CASSPSETDLNNSPLHF. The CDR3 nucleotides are TGTGCCAGCAGTCCGTCCGAGACAGACTTAAATAATTCACCCCTCCACTTT.

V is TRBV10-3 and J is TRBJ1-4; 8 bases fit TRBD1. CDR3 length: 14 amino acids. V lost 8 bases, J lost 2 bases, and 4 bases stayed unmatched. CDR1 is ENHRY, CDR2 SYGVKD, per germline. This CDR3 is CAIGRTGTNEKLFF. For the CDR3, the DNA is TGTGCCATCGGCAGGACAGGGACTAATGAAAAACTGTTTTTT.

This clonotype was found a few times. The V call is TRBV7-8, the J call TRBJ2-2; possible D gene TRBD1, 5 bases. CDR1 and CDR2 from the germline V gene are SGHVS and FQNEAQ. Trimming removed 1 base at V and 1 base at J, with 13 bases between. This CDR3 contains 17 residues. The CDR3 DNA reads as TGTGCCAGCAGCTTAGTCACCGGACAAATGAACACCGGGGAGCTGTTTTTT. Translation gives CASSLVTGQMNTGELFF.

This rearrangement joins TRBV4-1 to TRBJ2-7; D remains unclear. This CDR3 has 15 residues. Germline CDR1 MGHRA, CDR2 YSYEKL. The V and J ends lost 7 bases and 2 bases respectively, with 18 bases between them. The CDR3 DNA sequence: TGCGCCAGCACCCTTGAGGTGTCCTCGCCCTACGAGCAGTACTTC. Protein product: CASTLEVSSPYEQYF.

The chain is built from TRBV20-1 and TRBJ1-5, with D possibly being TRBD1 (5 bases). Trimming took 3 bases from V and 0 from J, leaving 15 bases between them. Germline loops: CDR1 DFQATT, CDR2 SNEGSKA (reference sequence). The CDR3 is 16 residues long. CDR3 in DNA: TGCAGTGCTAGTATAACAGGAGTAGGTAGCAATCAGCCCCAGCATTTT. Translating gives CSASITGVGSNQPQHF.

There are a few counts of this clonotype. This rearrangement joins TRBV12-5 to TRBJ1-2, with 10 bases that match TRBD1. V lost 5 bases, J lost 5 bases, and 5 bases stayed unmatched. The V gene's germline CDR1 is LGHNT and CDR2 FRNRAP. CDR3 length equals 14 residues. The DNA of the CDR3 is TGTGCTAGTGGTCCCTCGGGACAGGGGTATGGCTACACCTTC. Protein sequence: CASGPSGQGYGYTF.

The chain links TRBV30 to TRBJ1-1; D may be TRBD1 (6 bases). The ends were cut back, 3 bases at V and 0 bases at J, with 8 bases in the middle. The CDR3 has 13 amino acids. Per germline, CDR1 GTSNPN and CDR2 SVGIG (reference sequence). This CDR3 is CAWSRGLNTEAFF. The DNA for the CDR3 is TGTGCCTGGAGCAGGGGTTTGAACACTGAAGCTTTCTTT.

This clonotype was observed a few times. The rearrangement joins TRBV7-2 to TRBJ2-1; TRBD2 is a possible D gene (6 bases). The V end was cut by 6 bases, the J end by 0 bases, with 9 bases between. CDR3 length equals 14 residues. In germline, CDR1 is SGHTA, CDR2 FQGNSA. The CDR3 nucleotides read TGTGCCAGCAGTCCGACTAGCTCCTACAATGAGCAGTTCTTC. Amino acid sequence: CASSPTSSYNEQFF.

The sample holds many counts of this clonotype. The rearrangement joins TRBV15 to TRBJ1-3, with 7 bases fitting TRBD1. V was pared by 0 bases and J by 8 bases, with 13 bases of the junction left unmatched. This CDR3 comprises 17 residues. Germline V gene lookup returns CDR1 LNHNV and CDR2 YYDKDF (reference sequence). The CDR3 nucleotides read TGTGCCACCAGCAGAGATGGGTTAGGGCAGGGGGAAGACACCATATATTTT. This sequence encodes CATSRDGLGQGEDTIYF. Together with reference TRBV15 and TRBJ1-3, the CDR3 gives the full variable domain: DAMVIQNPRYQVTQFGKPVTLSCSQTLNHNVMYWYQQKSSQAPKLLFHYYDKDFNNEADTPDNFQSRRPNTSFCFLDIRSPGLGDTAMYLCATSRDGLGQGEDTIYFGEGSWLTVV.

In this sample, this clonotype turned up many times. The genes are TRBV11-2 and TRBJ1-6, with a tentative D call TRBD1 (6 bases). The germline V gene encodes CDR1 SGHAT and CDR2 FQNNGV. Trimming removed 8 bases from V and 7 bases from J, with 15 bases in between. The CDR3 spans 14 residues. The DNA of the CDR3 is TGTGCCAGCCGGGGGCAGGGGATCAATTCACCCCTCCACTTT. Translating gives CASRGQGINSPLHF.

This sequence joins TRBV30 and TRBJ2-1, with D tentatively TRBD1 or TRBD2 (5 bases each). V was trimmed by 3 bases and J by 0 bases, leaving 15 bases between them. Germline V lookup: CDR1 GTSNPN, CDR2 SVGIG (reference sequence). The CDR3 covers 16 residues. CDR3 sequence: CAWRERGASSYNEQFF. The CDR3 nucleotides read TGTGCCTGGAGGGAACGGGGCGCTAGCTCCTACAATGAGCAGTTCTTC.

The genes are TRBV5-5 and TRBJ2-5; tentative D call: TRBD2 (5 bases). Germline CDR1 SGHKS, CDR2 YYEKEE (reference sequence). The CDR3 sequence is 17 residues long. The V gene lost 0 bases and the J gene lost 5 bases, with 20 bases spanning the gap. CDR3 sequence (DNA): TGTGCCAGCAGCTTGGCCGATAGGGTAGCGTTAGGGGAGACCCAGTACTTC. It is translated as CASSLADRVALGETQYF.

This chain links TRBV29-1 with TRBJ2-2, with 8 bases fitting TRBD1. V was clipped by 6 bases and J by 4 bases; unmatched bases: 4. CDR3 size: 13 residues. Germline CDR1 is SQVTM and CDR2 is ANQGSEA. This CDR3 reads CSVGQGATGELFF. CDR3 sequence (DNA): TGCAGCGTAGGACAGGGAGCCACCGGGGAGCTGTTTTTT.

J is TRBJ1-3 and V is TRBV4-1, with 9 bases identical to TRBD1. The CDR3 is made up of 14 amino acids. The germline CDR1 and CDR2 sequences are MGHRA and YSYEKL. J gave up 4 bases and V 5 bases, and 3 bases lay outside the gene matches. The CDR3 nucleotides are TGCGCCAGCAGCACGACAGGGGGAGGAAACACCATATATTTT. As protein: CASSTTGGGNTIYF.

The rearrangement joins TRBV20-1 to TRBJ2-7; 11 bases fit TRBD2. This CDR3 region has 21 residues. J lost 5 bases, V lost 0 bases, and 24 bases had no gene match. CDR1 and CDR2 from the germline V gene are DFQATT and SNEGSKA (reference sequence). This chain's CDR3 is CSARDPTRDSRPTSGIDEQYF. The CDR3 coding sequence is TGCAGTGCTAGAGATCCGACTAGGGACTCACGACCGACTAGCGGGATTGACGAGCAGTACTTC.

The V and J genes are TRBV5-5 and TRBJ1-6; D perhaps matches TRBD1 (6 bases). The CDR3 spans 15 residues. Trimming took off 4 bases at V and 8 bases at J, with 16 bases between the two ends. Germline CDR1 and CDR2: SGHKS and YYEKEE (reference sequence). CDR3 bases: TGTGCCAGCAGCCTTCGGACAGTTAGAGATTCACCCCTCCACTTT. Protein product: CASSLRTVRDSPLHF.

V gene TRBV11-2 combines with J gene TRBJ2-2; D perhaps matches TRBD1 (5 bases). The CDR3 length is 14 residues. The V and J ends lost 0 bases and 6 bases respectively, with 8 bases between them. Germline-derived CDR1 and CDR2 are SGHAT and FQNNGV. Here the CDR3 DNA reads TGTGCCAGCAGCTTAGATCTGGGGCCCGGGGAGCTGTTTTTT. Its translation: CASSLDLGPGELFF.

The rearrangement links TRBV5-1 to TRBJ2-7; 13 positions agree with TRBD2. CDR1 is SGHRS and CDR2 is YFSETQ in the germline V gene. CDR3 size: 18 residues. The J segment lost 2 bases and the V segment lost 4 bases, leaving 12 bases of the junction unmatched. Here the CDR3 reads CASSHPPGLAGKAYEQYF. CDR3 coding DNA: TGCGCCAGCAGCCACCCACCGGGACTAGCGGGAAAGGCCTACGAGCAGTACTTC. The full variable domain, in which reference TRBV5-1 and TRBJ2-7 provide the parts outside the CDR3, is KAGVTQTPRYLIKTRGQQVTLSCSPISGHRSVSWYQQTPGQGLQFLFEYFSETQRNKGNFPGRFSGRQFSNSRSEMNVSTLELGDSALYLCASSHPPGLAGKAYEQYFGPGTRLTVT.

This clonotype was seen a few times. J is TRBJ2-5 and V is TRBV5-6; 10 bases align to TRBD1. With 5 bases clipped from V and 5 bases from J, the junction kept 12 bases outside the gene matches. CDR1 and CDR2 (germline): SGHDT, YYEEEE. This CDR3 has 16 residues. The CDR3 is CASRTYGTGDVETQYF. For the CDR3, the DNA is TGTGCCAGCAGGACTTACGGGACAGGGGACGTCGAGACCCAGTACTTC.